The 21 T cell receptor beta chains listed next were all sequenced from one sample in a study of T cell responses to AZD1222 COVID-19 vaccine. Here immunoSEQ multiplex PCR was the method, and the copy in TCRdb shows in-frame clones only, minus some. The table includes more than 250,000 clones, roughly 93% detected once. The specimen comprised peripheral blood, sampled on day 0 of AZD1222 vaccination. The receptor set was obtained from an adult in good health.

This chain joins TRBV18 and TRBJ2-5; 10 nucleotides line up with TRBD2. CDR1 and CDR2 from the germline V gene are KGHSH and LQKENI. This CDR3 contains 16 residues. Germline trimming cut 1 base from V and 4 bases from J; bases unmatched to any gene: 6. CDR3 protein: CASSPRGIAGGETQYF. The CDR3 nucleotides are TGTGCCAGCTCACCACGAGGAATAGCGGGAGGAGAGACCCAGTACTTC.

V and J are TRBV4-3 and TRBJ1-2; D ambiguous. V was pared by 4 bases and J by 8 bases, with 14 bases between. Germline V lookup: CDR1 LGHNA, CDR2 YSLEER. This CDR3 is built from 13 residues. DNA for the CDR3: TGCGCCAGCAGCCCCCGGACTTTTCTAGGCTACACCTTC. Residues: CASSPRTFLGYTF.

This clone was detected only once. The CDR3 loop reads CSVESGAGGYNEQFF. CDR3 bases: TGCAGCGTTGAAAGCGGAGCGGGGGGGTACAATGAGCAGTTCTTC. The genes are TRBV29-1 and TRBJ2-1, with TRBD2 matching over 10 bases. The CDR3 consists of 15 residues. Germline CDR1 reads SQVTM; CDR2 reads ANQGSEA. V lost 2 bases to trimming and J lost 4 bases; unmatched junction nucleotides: 5.

This chain uses TRBV18 with TRBJ1-1; no clear D gene. This CDR3 is 14 amino acids long. The germline V gene encodes CDR1 KGHSH and CDR2 LQKENI. V was trimmed by 2 bases and J by 1 base, leaving 8 bases between them. DNA of the CDR3: TGTGCCAGCTCACCAGTTAGGGCGAACACTGAAGCTTTCTTT. Its translation: CASSPVRANTEAFF.

V and J are TRBV7-6 and TRBJ2-3; TRBD1 is a possible D gene (6 bases). With 5 bases removed from V and 3 bases from J, the gap between germline ends came to 15 bases. CDR3 length: 15 amino acids. From germline, CDR1 is SGHVS and CDR2 FNYEAQ. The chain's CDR3 is CASSQGSPGTDTQYF. DNA of the CDR3: TGTGCCAGCAGCCAGGGGTCGCCGGGAACAGATACGCAGTATTTT.

The rearrangement uses TRBV6-5 and TRBJ2-6; D is uncertain. Germline V lookup: CDR1 MNHEY, CDR2 SVGAGI. V was trimmed by 6 bases and J by 2 bases, leaving 5 bases between them. The CDR3 consists of 13 residues. The CDR3 spells CASSLAGANVLTF. CDR3 in DNA: TGTGCCAGCAGCCTAGCTGGGGCCAACGTCCTGACTTTC.

The rearrangement links TRBV23-1 to TRBJ2-3; TRBD1 matches 7 bases. TRBV23-1 is given ORF status, its function remaining uncertain. V shed 3 bases, J shed 0 bases, and the junction held 6 bases outside the gene matches. CDR3 length equals 16 residues. The CDR3 region is CASSHPDRASTDTQYF. DNA for the CDR3: TGCGCCAGCAGTCATCCTGACAGGGCCAGCACAGATACGCAGTATTTT.

The CDR3 DNA reads as TGTGCCAGCAGGCCAATTACCATCGCGGGGGGAGATACGCAGTATTTT. It codes for CASRPITIAGGDTQYF. The chain is built from TRBV27 and TRBJ2-3, with 8 bases identical to TRBD2. Unmatched junction bases numbered 13, after V lost 6 bases and J lost 5 bases. CDR3 length equals 16 residues. The germline CDR1 and CDR2 sequences are MNHEY and SMNVEV (reference sequence).

V and J are TRBV28 and TRBJ2-2, with 9 bases lining up with TRBD2. Unmatched junction bases numbered 9, after V lost 6 bases and J lost 7 bases. Germline CDR1 MDHEN, CDR2 SYDVKM. This CDR3 spans 15 amino acids. DNA of the CDR3: TGTGCCAGCAGCTCGCTAGCGGGGTATGGCGGGGAGCTGTTTTTT. Translated: CASSSLAGYGGELFF.

This rearrangement joins TRBV5-4 to TRBJ1-1; TRBD1 matches at 7 bases. The junction had 5 bases not matched to a gene; V was cut back by 6 bases and J by 0 bases. This CDR3 contains 14 residues. Germline V gives CDR1 SGHNT, CDR2 YYREEE (reference sequence). The CDR3 coding sequence is TGTGCCAGCACCGGCGGACAGGTGAACACTGAAGCTTTCTTT. Translation: CASTGGQVNTEAFF.

The gene calls are TRBV5-6 and TRBJ1-3; 8 bases agree with TRBD1. V lost 4 bases and J lost 3; bases outside the gene matches: 6. This CDR3 comprises 15 residues. CDR1 and CDR2 (germline): SGHDT, YYEEEE. The DNA for the CDR3 is TGTGCCAGCAGCACCCTGACAGGGGATGGAAACACCATATATTTT. Amino acids: CASSTLTGDGNTIYF.

The rearrangement links TRBV29-1 to TRBJ1-5, with TRBD1 matching 10 bases. CDR3 length: 13 residues. J gave up 3 bases and V 6 bases, and 2 bases lay outside the gene matches. Germline lookup yields CDR1 SQVTM and CDR2 ANQGSEA. The CDR3 DNA reads TGCAGCGTGGGGACAGGGGACAATCAGCCCCAGCATTTT. Protein: CSVGTGDNQPQHF.

V is TRBV3-1 (or the pseudogene TRBV3-2) and J is TRBJ2-7, with TRBD1 matching 10 bases. This CDR3 is 17 amino acids long. V shed 4 bases, J shed 2 bases, and the junction held 11 bases outside the gene matches. Germline loops: CDR1 LGHDT, CDR2 YNNKEL (reference sequence). CDR3 nucleotides: TGTGCCAGCAGCCCGAGGGGACAGGGGACGCCCGCCTACGAGCAGTACTTC. This gives the protein CASSPRGQGTPAYEQYF.

The CDR3 loop reads CASSLGQLGNIQYF. The CDR3 DNA follows: TGCGCCAGCAGCTTGGGACAGTTGGGAAACATTCAGTACTTC. The V and J genes are TRBV5-1 and TRBJ2-4; tentatively, D is TRBD1 (5 bases). Germline loops: CDR1 SGHRS, CDR2 YFSETQ. V dropped 0 bases and J dropped 6 bases, with 10 bases sitting between them. This CDR3 is 14 amino acids long.

The CDR3 sequence is CASSLSINYGYTF. For the CDR3, the DNA is TGTGCCAGCAGTTTATCGATTAACTATGGCTACACCTTC. The chain joins TRBV27 to TRBJ1-2, with D uncertain. Between the trimmed V and J ends, which lost 0 bases and 1 base, there was a span of 3 bases. The germline gives CDR1 MNHEY, CDR2 SMNVEV (reference sequence). This CDR3 has 13 amino acids.

A single count supports this clone. The chain combines TRBV3-1 (or the pseudogene TRBV3-2) with TRBJ1-2; no definite D call. The V end lost 1 base, the J end lost 0 bases, and 18 bases lay between the germline ends. Germline V gene sequence: CDR1 LGHDT, CDR2 YNNKEL (reference sequence). This CDR3 is 18 amino acids long. CDR3 amino acids: CASSQALLFQISNYGYTF. DNA for the CDR3: TGTGCCAGCAGCCAAGCGCTATTATTCCAAATCTCTAACTATGGCTACACCTTC.

The chain employs TRBV9 and TRBJ1-3, with D tentatively TRBD1 (6 bases). V lost 3 bases and J lost 2, with 9 bases in between. Looked up from germline, CDR1 is SGDLS and CDR2 is YYNGEE. CDR3 length equals 14 residues. The CDR3 loop reads CASSATGPGNTIYF. In DNA form, the CDR3 reads TGTGCCAGCAGCGCGACAGGACCTGGAAACACCATATATTTT.

The chain links TRBV7-3 to TRBJ2-1; D is unresolved. Between the trimmed V and J ends, which lost 3 bases and 6 bases, there was a span of 3 bases. The CDR3 is 11 amino acids. Germline CDR1 SGHTA, CDR2 FQGTGA. The CDR3 coding sequence is TGTGCCAGCAGCTTCTCCAATGAGCAGTTCTTC. It specifies CASSFSNEQFF.

CDR3 residues: CASSPGQGNGNTIYF. CDR3 nucleotide sequence: TGTGCCAGCTCACCGGGGCAGGGCAATGGAAACACCATATATTTT. The chain combines TRBV18 with TRBJ1-3; D may be TRBD1 (5 bases). Germline V gives CDR1 KGHSH, CDR2 LQKENI. Trimming took 3 bases from V and 3 from J, leaving 12 bases between them. The CDR3 length is 15 residues.

About this clone itself: Other nucleotide sequences in the sample specify the same CDR3. This chain connects TRBV9 to TRBJ1-1; 7 bases fit TRBD1. The V and J ends lost 2 bases and 1 base, in that order; junction bases with no gene match: 5. Looked up from germline, CDR1 is SGDLS and CDR2 is YYNGEE. The CDR3 totals 15 residues. DNA of the CDR3: TGTGCCAGCAGCGTGGGTACAGGGGCGAACACTGAAGCTTTCTTT. This codes for CASSVGTGANTEAFF.

This chain uses TRBV11-2 with TRBJ1-2; perhaps TRBD1 as D (6 bases). The germline V gene has CDR1 SGHAT and CDR2 FQNNGV. V was shortened by 5 bases and J by 4 bases, with 14 bases between the two germline ends. The CDR3 has 14 residues. In DNA form, the CDR3 reads TGTGCCAGCAGCGCGCCAGGGGAAGGCTATGGCTACACCTTC. This sequence encodes CASSAPGEGYGYTF.